The clone carrying this TCR beta chain is classed as medium-sized. Its matching antigen is unknown. TCR beta rearrangements were amplified from peripheral blood genomic DNA. The CDR3 is 15 amino acids. Trimming shortened V by 5 bases and J by 2 bases, and 14 bases separated the two germline ends. The V gene's germline CDR1 is MNHEY and CDR2 SVGAGI. This sample is part of a study of T cell repertoires in aging, cancer and after chemotherapy. Study overall: Donors were grouped into six age bands spanning 30 or younger through 70 or older. Study conclusions and caveats: Healthy donors lost TCR diversity with age mainly through richness, cancer patients through richness and evenness. Age-matched healthy donors had significantly more diverse, less clonal blood TCR repertoires than untreated cancer patients.

Multiplex touch-down PCR with TRB-A/B primers amplified rearranged V-D-J TRB sequences. TCRdb re-called the multiplex PCR reads through MiXCR, storing one row per CDR3 protein. Here the sample spans approximately 5,000 distinct CDR3 sequences, about 35% being singletons. The sequencing sample was made of blood. The V and J genes are TRBV6-5 and TRBJ2-3; tentatively, D is TRBD2 (5 bases). The receptor comes from a human donor with a blood cancer. The CDR3 reads CASSDWTGFTDTQYF. The CDR3, as DNA: TGTGCCAGCAGTGACTGGACGGGATTCACAGATACGCAGTATTTT.